This is a list of T cell receptor beta chains from one sample in a study of human T cells and chemical hapten exposure. TCRdb called the RACE reads again in MiXCR, with one record for every CDR3 protein. Seen here are approximately 260,000 distinct CDR3 sequences, over 8% observed once, and the top ten hold about 2.5%. Sequenced material: whole blood, taken in connection with sensitization to the hapten diphenylcyclopropenone (DPC). The receptors stem from a woman aged 40-49 years with alopecia areata. Some clones in this sample may be carry-over from other donors' samples. Each CDR3 is given without its conserved first and last residue.

V gene	CDR3 protein
TRBV10-3	AISGVAGVESQY
TRBV7-9	ASSLGTSPGHEQY
TRBV29-1	SVRNVHSGELF
TRBV11-3	ASSRGGRALYNEQF
TRBV5-1	ASSWAPGRSGTDTQY
TRBV6-5	ASSYRTRSYEQY
TRBV12-3/TRBV12-4	ASSTGSVEQY
TRBV2	ASRTGQGGQPQH
TRBV5-1	ASSLEGTGNQPQH
TRBV7-2	ASSSPGLAGGPTNVLT
TRBV28	ASSTGTSGHPTYNEQF
TRBV10-3	AIRVAADTDTQY
TRBV29-1	SVVMAASQETQY
TRBV9	ASSPGTSGGWRADTQY
TRBV11-2	ASSLDGRGLGTDTQY
TRBV28	ASSFMWTPGANVLT
TRBV6-2/TRBV6-3	ASISRALAGITDTQY
TRBV10-3	AIMGYSGNTIY
TRBV6-1	ASLLPGSYEQY
TRBV27	ASGGTRTYEQY